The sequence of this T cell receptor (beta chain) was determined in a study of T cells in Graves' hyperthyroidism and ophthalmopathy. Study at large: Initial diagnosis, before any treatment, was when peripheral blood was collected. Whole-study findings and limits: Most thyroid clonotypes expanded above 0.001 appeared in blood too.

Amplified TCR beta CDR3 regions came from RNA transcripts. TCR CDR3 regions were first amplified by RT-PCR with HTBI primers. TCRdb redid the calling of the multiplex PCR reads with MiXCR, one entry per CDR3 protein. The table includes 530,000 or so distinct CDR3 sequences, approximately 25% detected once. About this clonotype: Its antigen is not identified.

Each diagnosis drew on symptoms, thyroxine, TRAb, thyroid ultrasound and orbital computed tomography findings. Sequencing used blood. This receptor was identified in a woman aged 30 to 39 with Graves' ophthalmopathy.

CDR3 in DNA: TGTGCCACCAGCAGAGTCAATGCCTACGAGCAGTACTTC. Protein product: CATSRVNAYEQYF. The chain carries TRBV15 and TRBJ2-7; D gene ambiguous. Germline CDR1 and CDR2: LNHNV and YYDKDF (reference sequence). This CDR3 has 13 amino acids. Trimming pared 1 base from V and 2 bases from J, leaving 6 bases between.